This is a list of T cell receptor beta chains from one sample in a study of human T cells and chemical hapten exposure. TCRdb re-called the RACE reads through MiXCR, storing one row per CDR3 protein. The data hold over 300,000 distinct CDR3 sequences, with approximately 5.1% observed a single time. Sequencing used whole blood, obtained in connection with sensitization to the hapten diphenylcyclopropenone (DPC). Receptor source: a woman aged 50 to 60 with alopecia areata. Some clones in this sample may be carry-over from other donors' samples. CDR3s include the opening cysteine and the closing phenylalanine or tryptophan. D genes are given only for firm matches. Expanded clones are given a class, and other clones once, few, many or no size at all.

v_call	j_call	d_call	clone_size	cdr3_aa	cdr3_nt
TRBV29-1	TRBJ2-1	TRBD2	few	CSVPLTSGRNEQFF	TGCAGCGTTCCCCTGACTAGCGGGAGGAATGAGCAGTTCTTC
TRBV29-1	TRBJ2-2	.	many	CSVRLARTGELFF	TGCAGCGTTCGTCTAGCACGCACCGGGGAGCTGTTTTTT
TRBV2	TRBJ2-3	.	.	CASSGGHRDTQYF	TGTGCCAGCAGCGGGGGGCATAGAGATACGCAGTATTTT
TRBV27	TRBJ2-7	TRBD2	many	CASSSLGGSSYEQYF	TGTGCCAGCAGTTCCCTGGGGGGGTCATCCTACGAGCAGTACTTC
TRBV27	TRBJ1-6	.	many	CASGEALNSPLHF	TGTGCCTCAGGGGAAGCTTTAAATTCACCCCTCCACTTT
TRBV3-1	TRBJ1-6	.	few	CASSTIQKSDSPLHF	TGTGCCAGCAGCACTATACAGAAGTCGGATTCACCCCTCCACTTT
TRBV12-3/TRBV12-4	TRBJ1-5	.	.	CASRIGGQPQHF	TGTGCCAGCAGAATCGGCGGTCAGCCCCAGCATTTT
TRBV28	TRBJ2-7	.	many	CASTPGAGGSYEQYF	TGTGCCAGCACTCCGGGGGCAGGGGGCTCCTACGAGCAGTACTTC
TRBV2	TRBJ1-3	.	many	CASSDKGDGNTIYF	TGTGCCAGCAGTGATAAGGGAGACGGAAACACCATATATTTT
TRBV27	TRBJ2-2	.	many	CASRPGGNTGELFF	TGTGCCAGCAGGCCTGGGGGTAACACCGGGGAGCTGTTTTTT
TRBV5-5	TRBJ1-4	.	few	CASSAHEKLFF	TGTGCCAGCAGCGCCCATGAAAAACTGTTTTTT
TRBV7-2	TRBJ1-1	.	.	CASNPMGGGTMNTEAFF	TGTGCCAGCAACCCGATGGGAGGGGGGACCATGAACACTGAAGCTTTCTTT
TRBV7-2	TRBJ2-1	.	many	CASTQNYRITEQFF	TGTGCCAGCACCCAAAACTACCGAATTACTGAGCAGTTCTTC
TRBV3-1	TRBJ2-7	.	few	CASSQEVSSYEQYF	TGTGCCAGCAGCCAAGAAGTCTCCTCCTACGAGCAGTACTTC
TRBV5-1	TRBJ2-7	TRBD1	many	CASSLAEGATYEQYF	TGCGCCAGCAGCTTGGCCGAGGGGGCCACCTACGAGCAGTACTTC
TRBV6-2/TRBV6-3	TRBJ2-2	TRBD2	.	CASTKRESTGELFF	TGTGCCAGCACGAAGCGGGAGAGCACCGGGGAGCTGTTTTTT
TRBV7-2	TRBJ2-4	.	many	CASTADRNIQYF	TGTGCCAGCACCGCGGACAGAAACATTCAGTACTTC
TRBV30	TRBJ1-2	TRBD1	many	CAWRSLRTGIGYTF	TGTGCCTGGAGGAGTCTACGGACAGGGATCGGCTACACCTTC
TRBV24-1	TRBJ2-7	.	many	CATSDAGEQYF	TGTGCCACCAGTGATGCGGGCGAGCAGTACTTC
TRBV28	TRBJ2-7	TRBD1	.	CASLGQGLSYEQYF	TGTGCCAGCCTGGGACAGGGACTATCCTACGAGCAGTACTTC
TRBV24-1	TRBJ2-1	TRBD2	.	CATRGLVGNEQFF	TGTGCCACCCGTGGACTAGTTGGCAATGAGCAGTTCTTC
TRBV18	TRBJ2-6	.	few	CASSPLGRPLDNPSGANVLTF	TGTGCCAGCTCACCACTGGGCCGCCCCCTCGACAACCCCTCTGGGGCCAACGTCCTGACTTTC
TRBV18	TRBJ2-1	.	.	CASSPERTYYNEQFF	TGTGCCAGCTCCCCCGAGAGGACATACTACAATGAGCAGTTCTTC
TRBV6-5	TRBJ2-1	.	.	CASSYWLEGGNEQFF	TGTGCCAGCAGTTACTGGCTCGAGGGTGGCAATGAGCAGTTCTTC
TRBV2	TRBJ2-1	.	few	CASSDGTYPLWFF	TGTGCCAGCAGTGATGGGACCTATCCCCTTTGGTTCTTC
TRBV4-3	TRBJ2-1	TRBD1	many	CASSRDSQYNEQFF	TGCGCCAGCAGCCGGGACAGCCAGTACAATGAGCAGTTCTTC
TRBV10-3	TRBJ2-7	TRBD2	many	CAISPGTSGYEQYF	TGTGCCATCAGTCCCGGGACTAGCGGCTACGAGCAGTACTTC
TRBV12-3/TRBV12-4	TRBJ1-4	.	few	CASRKTTGTTEKLFF	TGTGCCAGCAGGAAGACGACAGGCACGACTGAAAAACTGTTTTTT
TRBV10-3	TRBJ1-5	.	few	CAISPRGGNQPQHF	TGTGCCATCAGCCCCCGGGGGGGAAATCAGCCCCAGCATTTT
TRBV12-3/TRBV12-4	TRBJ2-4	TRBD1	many	CASSPTGQGAVQYF	TGTGCCAGCAGTCCCACGGGACAGGGGGCGGTTCAGTACTTC
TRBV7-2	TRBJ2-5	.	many	CASSTLKTQYF	TGTGCCAGCAGCACCTTGAAGACCCAGTACTTC
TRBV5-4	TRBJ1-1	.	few	CASSLDSLGPAFF	TGTGCCAGCAGCTTGGACTCTCTGGGCCCTGCTTTCTTT
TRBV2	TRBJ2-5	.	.	CASSLSPRSEETQYF	TGTGCCAGCAGTCTCAGCCCCCGGAGCGAGGAGACCCAGTACTTC
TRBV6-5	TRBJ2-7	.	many	CASSSDKGDEQYF	TGTGCCAGCAGTTCGGACAAGGGGGACGAGCAGTACTTC
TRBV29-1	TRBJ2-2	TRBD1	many	CSVTGTGRTGELFF	TGCAGCGTTACCGGGACAGGGAGGACCGGGGAGCTGTTTTTT
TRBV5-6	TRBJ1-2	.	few	CASSLEGAANYGYTF	TGTGCCAGCAGCTTGGAGGGTGCCGCTAACTATGGCTACACCTTC
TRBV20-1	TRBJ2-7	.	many	CSAAKTGYEQYF	TGCAGTGCTGCGAAGACAGGCTACGAGCAGTACTTC
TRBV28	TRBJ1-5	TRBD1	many	CASSWTGNSNQPQHF	TGTGCCAGCAGTTGGACAGGCAATAGCAATCAGCCCCAGCATTTT
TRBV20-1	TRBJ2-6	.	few	CSARDNLVPVLTF	TGCAGTGCAAGGGACAACCTGGTCCCCGTCCTGACTTTC
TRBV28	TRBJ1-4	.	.	CASSPPGGGTNEKLFF	TGTGCCAGCAGTCCCCCGGGGGGGGGAACTAATGAAAAACTGTTTTTT